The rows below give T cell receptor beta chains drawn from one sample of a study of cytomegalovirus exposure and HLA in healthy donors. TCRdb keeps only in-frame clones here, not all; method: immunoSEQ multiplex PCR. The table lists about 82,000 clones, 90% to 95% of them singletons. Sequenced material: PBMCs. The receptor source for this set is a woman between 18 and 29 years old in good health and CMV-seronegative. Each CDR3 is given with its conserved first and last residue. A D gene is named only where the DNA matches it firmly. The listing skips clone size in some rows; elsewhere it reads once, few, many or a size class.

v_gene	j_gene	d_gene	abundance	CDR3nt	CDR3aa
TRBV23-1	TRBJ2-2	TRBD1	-	TGCGCCAGCAGTCAACCGCACGACGGGACAGGGCATTCCGGGGAGCTGTTTTTT	CASSQPHDGTGHSGELFF
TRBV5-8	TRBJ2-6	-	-	TGTGCCAGCAGCTTTAACCCGGGAGCCCCTGGGGCCAACGTCCTGACTTTC	CASSFNPGAPGANVLTF
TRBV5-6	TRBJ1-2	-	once	TGTGCCAGCAGCCCTCCAGGGTATGGCTACACCTTC	CASSPPGYGYTF
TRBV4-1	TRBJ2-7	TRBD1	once	TGCGCCAGCAGCCCTGGGACAGCTCCCGAGCAGTACTTC	CASSPGTAPEQYF
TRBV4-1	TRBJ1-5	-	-	TGCGCCAGCAGCCAAGGGGCAGGGGATCAGCCCCAGCATTTT	CASSQGAGDQPQHF
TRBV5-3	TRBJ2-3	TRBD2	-	TGTGCCAGAAGCCCCCGGACTAGCGGGAGAACAGATACGCAGTATTTT	CARSPRTSGRTDTQYF
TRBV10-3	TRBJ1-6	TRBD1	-	TGTGCCATCAGTTCTAGGGACAGCCCTAATTCACCCCTCCACTTT	CAISSRDSPNSPLHF
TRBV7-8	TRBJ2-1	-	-	TGTGCCAGCAGCTTACTAGAGTCCTCCTACAATGAGCAGTTCTTC	CASSLLESSYNEQFF
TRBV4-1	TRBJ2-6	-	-	TGCGCCAGCAGACCCGCCGACGGCGGCTCTGGGGCCAACGTCCTGACTTTC	CASRPADGGSGANVLTF
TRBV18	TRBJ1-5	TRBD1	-	TGTGCCAGCACAGGGGGCGGGTTCCCTAATCAGCCCCAGCATTTT	CASTGGGFPNQPQHF
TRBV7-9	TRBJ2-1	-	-	TGTGCCAGCAGCTTTACAGGGAATTACAATGAGCAGTTCTTC	CASSFTGNYNEQFF
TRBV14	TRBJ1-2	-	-	TGTGCCAGCAGCCAAGTCAGGGCTTCGGGCTACACCTTC	CASSQVRASGYTF
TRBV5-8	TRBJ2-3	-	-	TGTGCCAGCAGCCAAGACAGGAATACGCAGTATTTT	CASSQDRNTQYF
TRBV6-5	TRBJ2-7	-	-	TGTGCCAGCAGTTACGAGGGAGCGCCCTACGAGCAGTACTTC	CASSYEGAPYEQYF
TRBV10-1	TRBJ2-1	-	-	TGCGCCAGCAGTGGAGGGGGAAGCGGGAACAATGAGCAGTTCTTC	CASSGGGSGNNEQFF
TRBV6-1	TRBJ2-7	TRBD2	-	TGTGCCAGCAGTGCCAGCGGGGCCTACGAGCAGTACTTC	CASSASGAYEQYF
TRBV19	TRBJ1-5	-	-	TGTGCCAGTAGTATCTGGGCTGGAGGTAATCAGCCCCAGCATTTT	CASSIWAGGNQPQHF
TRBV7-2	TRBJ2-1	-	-	TGTGCCACCGCGGGGGCGGCATACAATGAGCAGTTCTTC	CATAGAAYNEQFF
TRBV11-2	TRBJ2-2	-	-	TGTGCCAGCAGCTTAGGAGTGAGAGGGACCGGGGAGCTGTTTTTT	CASSLGVRGTGELFF
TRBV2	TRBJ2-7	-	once	TGTGCCAGCAGGGTAGATCTAAGCTCCTACGAGCAGTACTTC	CASRVDLSSYEQYF
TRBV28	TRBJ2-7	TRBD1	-	TGTGCCAGCAGTTTTCATTCCCGACAGGGGGTAGGCGAGCAGTACTTC	CASSFHSRQGVGEQYF
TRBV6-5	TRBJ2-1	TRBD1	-	TGTGCCAGCAGTTACTCGGCAGGGGGCGTTTCGGATGAGCAGTTCTTC	CASSYSAGGVSDEQFF